These T cell receptor beta chains were read from a single sample in a study of CD8 T cells in ankylosing spondylitis. One entry per CDR3 protein, called by TCRdb with MiXCR from the 5' RACE reads. Found here are some 140,000 distinct CDR3 sequences, about 7% of them singletons; the top ten hold approximately 13%. The sequencing sample was made of blood, either unsorted or a sorted T cell fraction (not recorded which). The receptor source for this set is a female donor with ankylosing spondylitis or in good health (not recorded which). CDR3s include the opening cysteine and the closing phenylalanine or tryptophan. The D gene is left open where the match is weak. Size values are once, few and many counts, or a class for expanded clones, and some rows have none.

CDR3 DNA	CDR3 protein	clone size	V gene	D gene	J gene
TGTGCCAGCAGCCCAGGGGGGGACGCTTTCTTT	CASSPGGDAFF	many	TRBV12-3/TRBV12-4	TRBD1	TRBJ1-1
TGTTCCAGCAGTAGCACAGATACGCAGTATTTT	CSSSSTDTQYF	-	TRBV12-3/TRBV12-4	-	TRBJ2-3
TGCAGTGCTAGTCAGTATCGGAATAGCAATCAGCCCCAGCATTTT	CSASQYRNSNQPQHF	many	TRBV20-1	-	TRBJ1-5
TGCAGTGCTAGCGATCAAGTCGGGACAGGGGCCTACGAGCAGTACTTC	CSASDQVGTGAYEQYF	-	TRBV20-1	TRBD1	TRBJ2-7
TGCAGTGCCTACGGACACAGCACAGATACGCAGTATTTT	CSAYGHSTDTQYF	-	TRBV20-1	-	TRBJ2-3
TGTGCCAGCAGTGTGGGTCAGCCCCAGCATTTT	CASSVGQPQHF	many	TRBV2	-	TRBJ1-5
TGTGCCAGCAGTGAATGGGACAGTGGGGGAAAACTGTTTTTT	CASSEWDSGGKLFF	many	TRBV6-1	TRBD1	TRBJ1-4
TGCGCCAGCAGCTTGGCGGTCGGAGTAATGAACACTGAAGCTTTCTTT	CASSLAVGVMNTEAFF	many	TRBV5-1	-	TRBJ1-1
TGTGCCAGCAGCTTAGCGAGGGATCCCACAGATACGCAGTATTTT	CASSLARDPTDTQYF	-	TRBV7-9	-	TRBJ2-3
TGTGCCTGGAGGGAGGGACACACCTACGAGCAGTACTTC	CAWREGHTYEQYF	many	TRBV30	-	TRBJ2-7
TGTGCCAGCAGCCCGAATGGGGGGGGGGTACTACCAGATACGCAGTATTTT	CASSPNGGGVLPDTQYF	-	TRBV7-2	TRBD2	TRBJ2-3
TGTGCCAGCAGCCTTCGTCGAAGGGATGGGGCGGAACTGTTTTTT	CASSLRRRDGAELFF	many	TRBV6-2/TRBV6-3	-	TRBJ1-4
TGTGCCAGCAGTTACTCGAACCGAGGACAAGACATTCAGTACTTC	CASSYSNRGQDIQYF	few	TRBV6-5	-	TRBJ2-4
TGTGCCAGCAGTTACCCGCACGACAGGGGTAGAAATCAGCCCCAGCATTTT	CASSYPHDRGRNQPQHF	-	TRBV6-5	TRBD1	TRBJ1-5
TGTGCCAGCAGCGCCAGGGTTCAGAATGAGCAGTTCTTC	CASSARVQNEQFF	many	TRBV13	-	TRBJ2-1
TGTGCCAGCAAGGGGGGGCGGTGGGAAAAACTGTTTTTT	CASKGGRWEKLFF	many	TRBV28	-	TRBJ1-4
TGTGCCAGCAGTTTAGTACGGGGGCTAGCCAAAAACATTCAGTACTTC	CASSLVRGLAKNIQYF	-	TRBV12-3/TRBV12-4	-	TRBJ2-4
TGTGCCAGCAGCCAAGATGGGCAGGGGCCAGATACGCAGTATTTT	CASSQDGQGPDTQYF	many	TRBV4-2	-	TRBJ2-3
TGTGCCAGCAGCAAAGACAGGCTCCTGGGAAGAGGTGAAAAACTGTTTTTT	CASSKDRLLGRGEKLFF	few	TRBV21-1	-	TRBJ1-4
TGCAGTGCTAGAGCCTGGAGCACAGATACGCAGTATTTT	CSARAWSTDTQYF	many	TRBV20-1	-	TRBJ2-3